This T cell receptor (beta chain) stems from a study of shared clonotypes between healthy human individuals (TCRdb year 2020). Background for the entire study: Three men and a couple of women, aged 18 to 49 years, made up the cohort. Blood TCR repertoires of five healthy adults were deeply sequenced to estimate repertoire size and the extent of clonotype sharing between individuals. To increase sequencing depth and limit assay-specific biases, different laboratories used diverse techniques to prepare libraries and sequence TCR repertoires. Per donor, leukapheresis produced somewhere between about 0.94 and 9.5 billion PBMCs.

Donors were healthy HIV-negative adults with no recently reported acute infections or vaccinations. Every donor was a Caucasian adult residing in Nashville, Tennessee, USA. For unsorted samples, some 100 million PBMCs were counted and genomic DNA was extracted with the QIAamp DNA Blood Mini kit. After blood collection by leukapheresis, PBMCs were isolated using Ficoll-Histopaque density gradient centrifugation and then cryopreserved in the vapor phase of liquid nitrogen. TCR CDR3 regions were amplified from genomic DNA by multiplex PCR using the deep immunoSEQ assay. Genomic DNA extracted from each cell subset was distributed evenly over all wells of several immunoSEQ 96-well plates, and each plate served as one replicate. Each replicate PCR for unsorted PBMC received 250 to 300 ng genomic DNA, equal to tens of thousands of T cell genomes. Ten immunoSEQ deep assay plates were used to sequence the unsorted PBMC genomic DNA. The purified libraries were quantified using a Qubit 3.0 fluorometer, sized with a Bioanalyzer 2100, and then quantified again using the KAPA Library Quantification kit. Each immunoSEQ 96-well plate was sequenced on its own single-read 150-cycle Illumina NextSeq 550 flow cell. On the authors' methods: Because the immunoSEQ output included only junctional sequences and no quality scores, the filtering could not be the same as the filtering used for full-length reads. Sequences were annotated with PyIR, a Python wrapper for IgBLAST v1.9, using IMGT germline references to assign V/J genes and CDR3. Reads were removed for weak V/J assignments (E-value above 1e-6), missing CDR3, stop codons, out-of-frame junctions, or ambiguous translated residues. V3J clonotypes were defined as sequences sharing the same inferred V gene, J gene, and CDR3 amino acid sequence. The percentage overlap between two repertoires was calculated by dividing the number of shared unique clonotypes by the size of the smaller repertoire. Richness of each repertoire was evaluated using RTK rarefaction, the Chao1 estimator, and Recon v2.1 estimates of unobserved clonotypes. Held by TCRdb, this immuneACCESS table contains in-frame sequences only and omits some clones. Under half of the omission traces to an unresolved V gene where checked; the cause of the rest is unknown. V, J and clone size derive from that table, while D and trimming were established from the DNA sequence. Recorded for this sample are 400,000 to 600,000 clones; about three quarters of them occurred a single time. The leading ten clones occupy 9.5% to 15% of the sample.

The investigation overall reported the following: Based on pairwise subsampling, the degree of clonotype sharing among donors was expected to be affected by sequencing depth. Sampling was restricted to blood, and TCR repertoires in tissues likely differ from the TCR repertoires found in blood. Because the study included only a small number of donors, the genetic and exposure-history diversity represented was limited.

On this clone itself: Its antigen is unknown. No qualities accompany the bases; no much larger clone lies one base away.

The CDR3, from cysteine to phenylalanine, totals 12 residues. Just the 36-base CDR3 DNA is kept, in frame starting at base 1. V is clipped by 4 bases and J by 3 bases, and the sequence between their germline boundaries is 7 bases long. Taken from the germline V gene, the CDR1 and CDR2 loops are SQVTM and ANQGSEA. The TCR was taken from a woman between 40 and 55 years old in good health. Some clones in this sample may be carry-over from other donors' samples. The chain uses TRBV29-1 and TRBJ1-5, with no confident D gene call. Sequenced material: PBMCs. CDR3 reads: CSVVADNQPQHF. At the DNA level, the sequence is TGCAGCGTTGTGGCGGACAATCAGCCCCAGCATTTT.